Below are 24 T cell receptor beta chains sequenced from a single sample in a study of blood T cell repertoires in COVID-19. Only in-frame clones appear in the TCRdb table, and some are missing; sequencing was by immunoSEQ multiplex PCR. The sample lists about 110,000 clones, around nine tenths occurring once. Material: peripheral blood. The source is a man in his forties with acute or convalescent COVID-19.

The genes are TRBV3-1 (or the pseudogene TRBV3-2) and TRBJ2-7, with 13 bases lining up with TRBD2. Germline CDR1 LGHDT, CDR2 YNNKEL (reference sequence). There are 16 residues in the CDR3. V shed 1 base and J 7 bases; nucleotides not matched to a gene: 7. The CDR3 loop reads CASSQGLAGGGREQYF. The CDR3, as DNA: TGTGCCAGCAGCCAAGGACTAGCGGGAGGAGGAAGAGAGCAGTACTTC.

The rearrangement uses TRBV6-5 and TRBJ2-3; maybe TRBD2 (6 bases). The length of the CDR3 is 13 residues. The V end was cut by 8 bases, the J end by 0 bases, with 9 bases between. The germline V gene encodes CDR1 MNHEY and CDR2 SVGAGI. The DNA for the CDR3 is TGTGCCAGCCGGGAGACCAGCACAGATACGCAGTATTTT. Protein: CASRETSTDTQYF.

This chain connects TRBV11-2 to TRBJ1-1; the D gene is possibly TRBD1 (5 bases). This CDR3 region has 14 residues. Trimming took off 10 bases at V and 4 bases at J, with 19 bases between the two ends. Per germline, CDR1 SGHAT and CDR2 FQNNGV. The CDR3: CATSLAGEGTEAFF. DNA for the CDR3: TGTGCCACCTCACTCGCGGGGGAGGGCACTGAAGCTTTCTTT.

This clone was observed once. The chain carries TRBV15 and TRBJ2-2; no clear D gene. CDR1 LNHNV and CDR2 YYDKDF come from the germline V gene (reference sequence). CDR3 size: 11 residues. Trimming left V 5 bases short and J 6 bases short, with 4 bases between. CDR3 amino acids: CATSVSGELFF. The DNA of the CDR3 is TGTGCCACCAGCGTCTCCGGGGAGCTGTTTTTT.

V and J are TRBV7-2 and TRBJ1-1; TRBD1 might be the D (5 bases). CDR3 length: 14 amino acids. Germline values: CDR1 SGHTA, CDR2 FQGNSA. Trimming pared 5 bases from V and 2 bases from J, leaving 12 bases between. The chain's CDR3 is CASSLGHHNTEAFF. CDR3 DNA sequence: TGTGCCAGCAGCCTGGGGCACCATAACACTGAAGCTTTCTTT.

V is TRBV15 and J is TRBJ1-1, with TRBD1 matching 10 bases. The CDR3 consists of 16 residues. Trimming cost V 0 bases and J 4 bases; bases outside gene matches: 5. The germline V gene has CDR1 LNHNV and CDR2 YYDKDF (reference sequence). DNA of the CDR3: TGTGCCACCAGCAGAGATGGTGGACAGGGGGGCACTGAAGCTTTCTTT. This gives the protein CATSRDGGQGGTEAFF.

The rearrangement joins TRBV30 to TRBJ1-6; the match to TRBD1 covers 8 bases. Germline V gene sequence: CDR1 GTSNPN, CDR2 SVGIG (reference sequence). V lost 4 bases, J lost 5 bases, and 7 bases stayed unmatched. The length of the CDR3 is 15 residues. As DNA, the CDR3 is TGTGCCTGGACCCGCGGGACAGGCCATAATTCACCCCTCCACTTT. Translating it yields CAWTRGTGHNSPLHF.

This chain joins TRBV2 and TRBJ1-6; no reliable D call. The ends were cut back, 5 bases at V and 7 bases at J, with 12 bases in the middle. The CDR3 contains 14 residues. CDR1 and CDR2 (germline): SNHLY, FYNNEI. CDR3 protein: CASSNEGWNSPLHF. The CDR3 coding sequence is TGTGCCAGCAGTAACGAGGGTTGGAATTCACCCCTCCACTTT.

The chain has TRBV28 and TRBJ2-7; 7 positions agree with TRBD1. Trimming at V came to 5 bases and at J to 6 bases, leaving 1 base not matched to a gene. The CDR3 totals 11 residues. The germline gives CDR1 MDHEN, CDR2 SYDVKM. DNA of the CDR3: TGTGCCAGCAGTAGGGGGCGCGAGCAGTACTTC. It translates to CASSRGREQYF.

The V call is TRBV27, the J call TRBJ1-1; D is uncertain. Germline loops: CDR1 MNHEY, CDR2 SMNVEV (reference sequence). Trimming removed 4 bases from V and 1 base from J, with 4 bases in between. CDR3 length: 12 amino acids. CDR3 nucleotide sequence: TGTGCCAGCAGTTCGAGGAACACTGAAGCTTTCTTT. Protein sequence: CASSSRNTEAFF.

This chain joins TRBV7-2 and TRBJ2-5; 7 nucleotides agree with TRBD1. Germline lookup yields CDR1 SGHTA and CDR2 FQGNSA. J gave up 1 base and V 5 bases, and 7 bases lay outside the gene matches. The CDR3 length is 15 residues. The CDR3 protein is CASSAHRGSQETQYF. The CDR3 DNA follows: TGTGCCAGCAGCGCCCACAGGGGAAGCCAAGAGACCCAGTACTTC.

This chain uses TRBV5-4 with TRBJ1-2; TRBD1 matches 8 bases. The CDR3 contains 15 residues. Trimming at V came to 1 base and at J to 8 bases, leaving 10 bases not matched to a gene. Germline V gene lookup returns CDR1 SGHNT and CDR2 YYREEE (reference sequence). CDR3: CASSLRTGTGGGYTF. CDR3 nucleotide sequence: TGTGCCAGCAGCTTGCGGACAGGGACAGGCGGGGGCTACACCTTC. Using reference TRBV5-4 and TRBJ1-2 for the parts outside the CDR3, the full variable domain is ETGVTQSPTHLIKTRGQQVTLRCSSQSGHNTVSWYQQALGQGPQFIFQYYREEENGRGNFPPRFSGLQFPNYSSELNVNALELDDSALYLCASSLRTGTGGGYTFGSGTRLTVV.

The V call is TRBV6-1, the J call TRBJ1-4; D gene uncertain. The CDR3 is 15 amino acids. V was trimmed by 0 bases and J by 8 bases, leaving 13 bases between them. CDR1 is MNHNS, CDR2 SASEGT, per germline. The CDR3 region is CASSEALALREKLFF. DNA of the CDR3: TGTGCCAGCAGTGAAGCGTTGGCACTAAGAGAAAAACTGTTTTTT.

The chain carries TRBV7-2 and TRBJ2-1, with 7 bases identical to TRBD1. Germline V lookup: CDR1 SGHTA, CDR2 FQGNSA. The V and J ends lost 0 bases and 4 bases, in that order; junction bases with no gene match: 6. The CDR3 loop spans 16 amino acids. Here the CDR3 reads CASSLAPGTAYNEQFF. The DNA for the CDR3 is TGTGCCAGCAGCTTAGCTCCCGGGACAGCTTACAATGAGCAGTTCTTC. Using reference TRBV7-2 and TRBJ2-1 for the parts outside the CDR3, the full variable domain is GAGVSQSPSNKVTEKGKDVELRCDPISGHTALYWYRQSLGQGLEFLIYFQGNSAPDKSGLPSDRFSAERTGGSVSTLTIQRTQQEDSAVYLCASSLAPGTAYNEQFFGPGTRLTVL.

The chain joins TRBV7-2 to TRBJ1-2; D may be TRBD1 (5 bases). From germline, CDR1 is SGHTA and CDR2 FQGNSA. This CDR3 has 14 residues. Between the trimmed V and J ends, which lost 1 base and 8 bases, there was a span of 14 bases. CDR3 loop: CASSLGTFGDGYTF. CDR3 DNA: TGTGCCAGCAGCTTAGGGACATTTGGCGACGGCTACACCTTC.

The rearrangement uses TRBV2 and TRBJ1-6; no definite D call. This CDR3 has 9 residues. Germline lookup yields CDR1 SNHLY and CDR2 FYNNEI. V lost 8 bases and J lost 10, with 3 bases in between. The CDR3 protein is CASSSPLHF. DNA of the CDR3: TGTGCCAGCTCATCACCCCTCCACTTT. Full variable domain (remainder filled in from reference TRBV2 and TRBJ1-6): EPEVTQTPSHQVTQMGQEVILRCVPISNHLYFYWYRQILGQKVEFLVSFYNNEISEKSEIFDDQFSVERPDGSNFTLKIRSTKLEDSAMYFCASSSPLHFGNGTRLTVT.

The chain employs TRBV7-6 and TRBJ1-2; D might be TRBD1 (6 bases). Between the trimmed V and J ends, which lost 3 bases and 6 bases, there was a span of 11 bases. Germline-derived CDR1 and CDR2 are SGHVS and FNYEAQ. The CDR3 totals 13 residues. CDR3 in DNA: TGTGCCAGCAGCTTCAGGGGCGGACATGGCTACACCTTC. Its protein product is CASSFRGGHGYTF.

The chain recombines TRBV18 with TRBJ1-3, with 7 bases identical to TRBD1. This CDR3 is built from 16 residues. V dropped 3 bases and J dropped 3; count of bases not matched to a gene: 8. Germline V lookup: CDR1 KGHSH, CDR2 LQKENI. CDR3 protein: CASSPLSRGFGNTIYF. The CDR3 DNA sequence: TGTGCCAGCTCACCGCTAAGCAGGGGGTTTGGAAACACCATATATTTT.

This CDR3 reads CASRRGLDTQYF. The CDR3 DNA reads as TGTGCCAGCCGCAGGGGGCTGGATACGCAGTATTTT. V and J are TRBV27 and TRBJ2-3; 8 bases match TRBD1. Germline CDR1 and CDR2: MNHEY and SMNVEV (reference sequence). The CDR3 runs 12 residues. After removal of 8 bases from V and 6 bases from J, the junction contained 4 bases not matched to a gene.

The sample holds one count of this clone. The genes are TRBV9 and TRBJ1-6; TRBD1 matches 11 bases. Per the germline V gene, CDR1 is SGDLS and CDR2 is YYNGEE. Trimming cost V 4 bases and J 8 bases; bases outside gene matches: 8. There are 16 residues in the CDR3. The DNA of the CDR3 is TGTGCCAGCAGCCCAAGGACAGGGGGCGCGGATTCACCCCTCCACTTT. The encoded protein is CASSPRTGGADSPLHF.

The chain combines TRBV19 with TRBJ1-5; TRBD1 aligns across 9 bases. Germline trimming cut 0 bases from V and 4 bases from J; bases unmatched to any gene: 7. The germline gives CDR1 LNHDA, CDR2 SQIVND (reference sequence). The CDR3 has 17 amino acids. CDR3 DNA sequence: TGTGCCAGTAGTATAGATCGGAGACAGGGGGGGAATCAGCCCCAGCATTTT. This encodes CASSIDRRQGGNQPQHF. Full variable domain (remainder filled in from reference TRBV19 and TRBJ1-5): DGGITQSPKYLFRKEGQNVTLSCEQNLNHDAMYWYRQDPGQGLRLIYYSQIVNDFQKGDIAEGYSVSREKKESFPLTVTSAQKNPTAFYLCASSIDRRQGGNQPQHFGDGTRLSIL.

The CDR3: CASSLGGQGEVYGYTF. Here the CDR3 DNA reads TGTGCCAGCTCACTTGGCGGACAGGGGGAAGTTTATGGCTACACCTTC. The rearrangement links TRBV18 to TRBJ1-2; 10 bases align to TRBD1. The CDR3 is 16 amino acids. Germline V gives CDR1 KGHSH, CDR2 LQKENI. The V gene end was trimmed by 4 bases and the J gene end by 5 bases; junction bases not matched to a gene: 10. Supplemented by reference TRBV18 and TRBJ1-2, the full variable domain reads NAGVMQNPRHLVRRRGQEARLRCSPMKGHSHVYWYRQLPEEGLKFMVYLQKENIIDESGMPKERFSAEFPKEGPSILRIQQVVRGDSAAYFCASSLGGQGEVYGYTFGSGTRLTVV.

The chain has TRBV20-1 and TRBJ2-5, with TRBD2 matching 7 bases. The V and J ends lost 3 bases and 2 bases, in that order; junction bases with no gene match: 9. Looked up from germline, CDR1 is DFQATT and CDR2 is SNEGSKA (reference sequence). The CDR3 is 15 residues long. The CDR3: CSASGGSRVQETQYF. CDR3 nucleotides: TGCAGTGCTAGTGGCGGGAGCAGGGTTCAAGAGACCCAGTACTTC.

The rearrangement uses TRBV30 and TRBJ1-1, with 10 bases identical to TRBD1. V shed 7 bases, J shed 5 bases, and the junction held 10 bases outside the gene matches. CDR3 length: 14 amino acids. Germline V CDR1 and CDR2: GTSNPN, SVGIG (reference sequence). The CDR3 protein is CAFRQGAEGTEAFF. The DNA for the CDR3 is TGTGCCTTCAGACAGGGGGCTGAGGGAACTGAAGCTTTCTTT.